A single sample gave rise to the 10 T cell receptor beta chains below, sequenced in a study of shared clonotypes between healthy human individuals. Profiling relied on immunoSEQ multiplex PCR, and the TCRdb table lists in-frame clones only, not all of them. The data hold under 2,000,000 clones, with about 95% observed a single time. In the naive CD8 group, cells lacked CD45RO and were positively selected for CCR7, so terminally differentiated effector memory CD45RA+ cells were left out. The specimen sequenced was naive CD8+ T cells sorted from blood. The receptors originated from a man in his late teens or twenties in good health.

CDR3 region: CASSEGGEWETQYF. In nucleotides, the CDR3 is TGTGCCAGCAGTGAGGGCGGGGAATGGGAGACCCAGTACTTC. V gene TRBV6-1 combines with J gene TRBJ2-5; possibly TRBD2 for D (6 bases). V was clipped by 3 bases and J by 5 bases, with 13 bases between them. There are 14 residues in the CDR3. Germline V CDR1 and CDR2: MNHNS, SASEGT.

J is TRBJ1-3 and V is TRBV9; D remains ambiguous. Germline CDR1 SGDLS, CDR2 YYNGEE. Trimming cost V 4 bases and J 3 bases, with 5 bases left between them. The CDR3 is 12 amino acids. The CDR3 spells CASSTDGNTIYF. CDR3 nucleotide sequence: TGTGCCAGCAGCACCGATGGAAACACCATATATTTT. The full variable domain, completed using reference TRBV9 and TRBJ1-3, is DSGVTQTPKHLITATGQRVTLRCSPRSGDLSVYWYQQSLDQGLQFLIQYYNGEERAKGNILERFSAQQFPDLHSELNLSSLELGDSALYFCASSTDGNTIYFGEGSWLTVV.

The rearrangement joins TRBV4-3 to TRBJ1-4, with unresolved D. Trimming shortened V by 1 base and J by 7 bases, and 13 bases separated the two germline ends. Germline lookup yields CDR1 LGHNA and CDR2 YSLEER. CDR3 size: 15 residues. CDR3 sequence (DNA): TGCGCCAGCAGCCAAGTAGGGTTACTGAGTGAAAAACTGTTTTTT. It encodes CASSQVGLLSEKLFF.

The J gene is TRBJ2-5, the V gene TRBV5-6; 9 nucleotides align to TRBD2. V lost 4 bases, J lost 2 bases, and 12 bases stayed unmatched. The germline V gene has CDR1 SGHDT and CDR2 YYEEEE. This CDR3 has 17 residues. CDR3 bases: TGTGCCAGCAGCGCATCCGGGACTAGCCCTTGGCAAGAGACCCAGTACTTC. Residues: CASSASGTSPWQETQYF.

The chain couples TRBV6-5 to TRBJ2-3; TRBD2 agrees at 12 bases. With 6 bases clipped from V and 8 bases from J, the junction kept 6 bases outside the gene matches. Per germline, CDR1 MNHEY and CDR2 SVGAGI. The CDR3 consists of 14 residues. CDR3 DNA sequence: TGTGCCAGCAGAGGACTAGCGGGATTCTCTACGCAGTATTTT. Translating gives CASRGLAGFSTQYF.

With regard to this clone: The same CDR3 can be traced to other DNA sequences in this sample. This chain uses TRBV5-1 with TRBJ1-1, with D perhaps TRBD1 (5 bases). This CDR3 comprises 14 residues. V was cut by 0 bases and J by 4 bases, with 10 bases left in between. Germline CDR1 and CDR2: SGHRS and YFSETQ. CDR3 DNA: TGCGCCAGCAGCTTGGATTTGGGGGGCACTGAAGCTTTCTTT. Translation gives CASSLDLGGTEAFF.

The genes are TRBV5-1 and TRBJ2-7; 8 bases are a match to TRBD1. Germline CDR1 reads SGHRS; CDR2 reads YFSETQ. J was trimmed by 7 bases and V by 2 bases; bases with no gene match: 11. This CDR3 has 15 residues. The CDR3 region has the DNA TGCGCCAGCAGCTTTGGGACAGGATACACCGGAGAGCAGTACTTC. It specifies CASSFGTGYTGEQYF.

The V call is TRBV5-1, the J call TRBJ2-5; D may correspond to TRBD1 or TRBD2 (5 bases each). Germline V lookup: CDR1 SGHRS, CDR2 YFSETQ. This CDR3 is 16 amino acids long. V was pared by 4 bases and J by 0 bases, with 16 bases between. DNA for the CDR3: TGCGCCAGCAGCGTATACACCGGGACCAACCAAGAGACCCAGTACTTC. Its translation: CASSVYTGTNQETQYF.

The chain joins TRBV6-5 to TRBJ1-2, with D possibly being TRBD1 (6 bases). This CDR3 region has 15 residues. The germline CDR1 and CDR2 sequences are MNHEY and SVGAGI. V shed 2 bases and J shed 4 bases, with 14 bases lying between them. CDR3 region: CASSYGRGLTYGYTF. CDR3 in DNA: TGTGCCAGCAGTTACGGACGGGGGCTGACCTATGGCTACACCTTC.

V is TRBV2 and J is TRBJ2-7; D tentatively fits TRBD1 or TRBD2 (5 bases each). This CDR3 has 15 residues. CDR1 and CDR2 from the germline V gene are SNHLY and FYNNEI. V was cut by 3 bases and J by 5 bases, with 17 bases left in between. CDR3: CASSDGALLIDEQYF. DNA for the CDR3: TGTGCCAGCAGTGACGGGGCCCTCCTAATCGACGAGCAGTACTTC.